Below, 14 T cell receptor beta chains from the same sample are listed, as sequenced in a study of cytomegalovirus exposure and HLA in healthy donors. Primers included in the PCR were 60 Vbeta and 13 Jbeta primers. Libraries were prepared by immunoSEQ multiplex PCR; TCRdb keeps only in-frame clonotypes and omits some of them. The sample has more than 95,000 clones; approximately 80% are singletons. Sequencing was done on a sample of PBMCs. The receptor set was obtained from a man aged 40-55 years in good health and CMV-seronegative.

The chain carries TRBV2 and TRBJ1-4; no clear D gene. The germline gives CDR1 SNHLY, CDR2 FYNNEI. The CDR3 contains 15 residues. V lost 2 bases and J lost 5, with 12 bases in between. The CDR3 protein is CASSEFGRENEKLFF. DNA for the CDR3: TGTGCCAGCAGTGAATTTGGGAGAGAAAATGAAAAACTGTTTTTT.

For this clone: One junction end disagrees with the germline gene, perhaps due to a read error. The V call is TRBV27, the J call TRBJ2-7; tentative D call: TRBD1 (6 bases). CDR1 and CDR2 (germline): MNHEY, SMNVEV (reference sequence). This CDR3 has 9 residues. DNA for the CDR3: TGTGCCAGCAGTTCGGGACAAGTATTC. It is translated as CASSSGQVF.

This chain uses TRBV2 with TRBJ2-7; unclear D gene. The CDR3 has 11 residues. Germline values: CDR1 SNHLY, CDR2 FYNNEI. Trimming pared 6 bases from V and 5 bases from J, leaving 8 bases between. The CDR3 DNA reads as TGTGCCAGCAGCCTACGGGACGAGCAGTACTTC. Residues: CASSLRDEQYF. The entire variable domain, with the rest obtained from reference TRBV2 and TRBJ2-7, is as follows: EPEVTQTPSHQVTQMGQEVILRCVPISNHLYFYWYRQILGQKVEFLVSFYNNEISEKSEIFDDQFSVERPDGSNFTLKIRSTKLEDSAMYFCASSLRDEQYFGPGTRLTVT.

The chain combines TRBV4-2 with TRBJ2-7; 12 bases match TRBD2. The junction had 4 bases not matched to a gene; V was cut back by 0 bases and J by 4 bases. Germline V CDR1 and CDR2: LGHNA, YNFKEQ. The CDR3 is 16 residues long. CDR3 region: CASSQDPSGGEYEQYF. In nucleotides, the CDR3 is TGTGCCAGCAGCCAAGATCCTAGCGGGGGGGAGTACGAGCAGTACTTC.

The rearrangement links TRBV5-1 to TRBJ2-1; TRBD1 agrees at 7 bases. CDR3 length: 17 amino acids. Germline-derived CDR1 and CDR2 are SGHRS and YFSETQ. V shed 4 bases, J shed 1 base, and the junction held 11 bases outside the gene matches. The CDR3 nucleotides are TGCGCCAGCAGCCCGTCCCGGGGACAGCTATCCTACAATGAGCAGTTCTTC. Encoded protein: CASSPSRGQLSYNEQFF.

About this clone: One end of the junction varies from germline; a read error may be responsible. The V and J genes are TRBV7-9 and TRBJ1-1; TRBD1 might be the D (5 bases). The CDR3 is 17 residues long. CDR1 is SEHNR and CDR2 is FQNEAQ in the germline V gene (reference sequence). The CDR3 spells CSSSLGQLLRMNTEAFF. CDR3 in DNA: TGTTCCAGCAGCTTAGGACAATTACTCAGGATGAACACTGAAGCTTTCTTT.

On this clone: Germline is not matched at one junction end, which may reflect a read error. V and J are TRBV7-3 and TRBJ2-6, with D possibly being TRBD1 (5 bases). The CDR3 loop spans 14 amino acids. CDR1 is SGHTA, CDR2 FQGTGA, per germline. CDR3 amino acids: CASSPTSGANGLTF. The CDR3 coding sequence is TGTGCCAGCAGCCCTACTTCTGGGGCCAACGGCCTGACTTTC.

This chain connects TRBV12-5 to TRBJ1-6, with 8 nucleotides matching TRBD1. The CDR3 has 15 amino acids. The germline gives CDR1 LGHNT, CDR2 FRNRAP. The J segment lost 6 bases and the V segment lost 3 bases, leaving 4 bases of the junction unmatched. CDR3 residues: CASGLFQGANSPLHF. CDR3 in DNA: TGTGCTAGTGGTTTATTCCAGGGGGCTAATTCACCCCTCCACTTT.

This rearrangement joins TRBV5-1 to TRBJ2-7; D is possibly TRBD1 (6 bases). Per the germline V gene, CDR1 is SGHRS and CDR2 is YFSETQ. The germline V and J ends were trimmed by 2 bases and 2 bases, with 8 bases remaining between them. The CDR3 has 13 residues. The CDR3 protein is CASSFGQTYEQYF. The CDR3 coding sequence is TGCGCCAGCAGCTTTGGACAGACCTACGAGCAGTACTTC.

The V call is TRBV7-9, the J call TRBJ1-4; D is undetermined. Deletions cut 1 base from V and 8 bases from J, with 11 bases between. The germline CDR1 and CDR2 sequences are SEHNR and FQNEAQ (reference sequence). This CDR3 has 14 amino acids. The CDR3 coding sequence is TGTGCCAGCAGCTTAGTACGGGGAGGCGAAAAACTGTTTTTT. Translated: CASSLVRGGEKLFF.

This clone was observed a few times. V gene TRBV28 combines with J gene TRBJ1-4, with TRBD1 matching 7 bases. The CDR3 sequence is 14 residues long. Germline trimming cut 4 bases from V and 8 bases from J; bases unmatched to any gene: 7. The germline V gene encodes CDR1 MDHEN and CDR2 SYDVKM. The chain's CDR3 is CASSYTGVWEKLFF. CDR3 nucleotides: TGTGCCAGCAGTTACACAGGGGTTTGGGAAAAACTGTTTTTT.

This clone appeared a few times. V usage is TRBV9 and J usage is TRBJ1-6; D ambiguous. The germline V gene has CDR1 SGDLS and CDR2 YYNGEE. This CDR3 comprises 13 residues. With 3 bases removed from V and 8 bases from J, the gap between germline ends came to 9 bases. This CDR3 reads CASSADPDSPLHF. Here the CDR3 DNA reads TGTGCCAGCAGCGCCGATCCGGATTCACCCCTCCACTTT.

The chain is built from TRBV6-5 and TRBJ1-2; D is unresolved. V lost 7 bases and J lost 8, with 14 bases in between. Germline V gene lookup returns CDR1 MNHEY and CDR2 SVGAGI. The length of the CDR3 is 12 residues. Here the CDR3 reads CASTPGGVGYTF. The CDR3 bases are TGTGCCAGCACTCCCGGAGGCGTGGGCTACACCTTC.

The rearrangement links TRBV4-1 to TRBJ2-5; 7 positions agree with TRBD2. This CDR3 has 15 residues. With V trimmed by 1 base and J by 2 bases, 4 bases remained unmatched. The V gene's germline CDR1 is MGHRA and CDR2 YSYEKL. The chain's CDR3 is CASSQVGGDQETQYF. In DNA, the CDR3 is TGCGCCAGCAGCCAAGTGGGGGGGGATCAAGAGACCCAGTACTTC.